The sequence of this T cell receptor (beta chain) was determined in a study of blood T cells in healthy people across ages. Study-level findings and limits: Per million T cells, TCR beta diversity dropped roughly linearly as age increased. The percentage of naive T cells correlated strongly with TCR beta diversity.

The CDR3 runs to 14 residues. Trimming removed 1 base from V and 13 bases from J, with 22 bases in between. CDR1 DFQATT and CDR2 SNEGSKA come from the germline V gene (reference sequence). For the second PCR, which ran for about 6 to 11 cycles, a sample-barcoded 5' primer and a J-beta primer mix were used. Carrying 12 random nucleotides, a template-switch adaptor labeled each individual cDNA molecule. MiXCR, applied by TCRdb to the 5' RACE reads, yields one record per CDR3 protein. The data show 980,000 or so distinct CDR3 sequences, around 48% seen once. Per-sample yields of isolated PBMCs were at least 6.5 million. Regarding this clonotype: Its antigen is currently unknown.

The chain employs TRBV20-1 and TRBJ2-5; perhaps TRBD1 as D (6 bases). The material sequenced was blood. The TCR comes from a man aged 25 to 45 in good health. The CDR3 sequence is CSARANRVGGERYF. In DNA, the CDR3 is TGCAGTGCTAGAGCCAACAGGGTTGGAGGCGAGCGGTACTTC.